This T cell receptor beta chain appears in the sequencing data of a study of shared clonotypes between healthy human individuals. Study details: Three plates each covered CD4 naive and memory; CD8 naive two, CD8 memory one. General study results and limits: Between a few donors, naive CD4 clonotypes were shared at a level of approximately 5%.

Worth noting for this clone: Antigen: not known.

The CDR3 extends over 15 amino acids. Trimming removed 1 base from V and 7 bases from J, with 14 bases in between. Germline CDR1 and CDR2: GTSNPN and SVGIG (reference sequence). The data were produced by immunoSEQ multiplex PCR, yet TCRdb's version contains in-frame clones alone and is incomplete. The sample has millions of clones, roughly 96% seen once. V gene TRBV30 combines with J gene TRBJ1-6; tentative D call: TRBD1 (5 bases). The receptor was derived from a man younger than 35 in good health. The sequencing input was naive CD4+ T cells sorted from blood. The sample's subset: CD45RA+ positively selected. CDR3 region: CAWSDPDWGNSPLHF. Here the CDR3 DNA reads TGTGCCTGGAGTGACCCCGATTGGGGCAATTCACCCCTCCACTTT.